The present T cell receptor (beta chain) was sequenced within a study of shared clonotypes between healthy human individuals. Germline CDR1 and CDR2: MNHEY and SVGAGI. V lost 5 bases and J lost 8, with 12 bases in between. The CDR3 extends over 13 amino acids. Donors comprised only Caucasian adults living in Nashville, Tennessee. Unsorted PBMC DNA went through sequencing on ten immunoSEQ deep assay plates. In the source study's methods: For the immunoSEQ data, sequences were junction-only without quality scores, so filtering differed. TCRdb's table, derived via immunoSEQ multiplex PCR, lists solely in-frame clones and lacks some. D and trimming were read from the DNA, whereas the V and J calls and clone size are those reported in that table. The sample contains 450,000 or so clones, roughly 80% of which appear only once.

The sample consisted of PBMCs. V usage is TRBV6-5 and J usage is TRBJ1-4; perhaps TRBD1 as D (5 bases). This TCR was sampled from a woman between 35 and 50 years old in good health. Some clones in this sample may be carry-over from other donors' samples. CDR3 nucleotides: TGTGCCAGCAGTCCCAGGGTTGGAGAAAAACTGTTTTTT. This gives the protein CASSPRVGEKLFF.